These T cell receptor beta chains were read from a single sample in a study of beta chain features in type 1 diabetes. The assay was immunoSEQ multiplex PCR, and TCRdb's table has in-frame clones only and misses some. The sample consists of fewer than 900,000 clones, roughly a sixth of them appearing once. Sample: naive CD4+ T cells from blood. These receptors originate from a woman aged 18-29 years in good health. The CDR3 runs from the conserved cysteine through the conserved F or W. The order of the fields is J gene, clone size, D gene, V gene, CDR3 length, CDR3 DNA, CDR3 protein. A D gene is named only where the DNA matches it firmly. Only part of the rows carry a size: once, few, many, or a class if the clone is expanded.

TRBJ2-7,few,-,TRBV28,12,TGTGCCAGCGCGAGTGGGGGATACGAGCAGTACTTC,CASASGGYEQYF
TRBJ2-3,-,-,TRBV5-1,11,TGCGCCAGCAGCTTGCGTGATACGCAGTATTTT,CASSLRDTQYF
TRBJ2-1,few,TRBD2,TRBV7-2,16,TGTGCCAGCAGCGCGACCGGGACTAGCGGGCACAATGAGCAGTTCTTC,CASSATGTSGHNEQFF
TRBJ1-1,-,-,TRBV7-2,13,TGTGCCAGCAGCATTTTCGGGAACACTGAAGCTTTCTTT,CASSIFGNTEAFF
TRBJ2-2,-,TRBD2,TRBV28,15,TGTGCCAGCAGGGGCGGGAGGGCCCTCATCGGGGAGCTGTTTTTT,CASRGGRALIGELFF
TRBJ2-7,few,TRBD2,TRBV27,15,TGTGCCAGCACCCCCCGCGGGGGACGGTCCTACGAGCAGTACTTC,CASTPRGGRSYEQYF
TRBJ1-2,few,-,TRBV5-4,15,TGCGCCAGCAGCCAAGATGCCGGAATCCGGTATGGCTACACCTTC,CASSQDAGIRYGYTF
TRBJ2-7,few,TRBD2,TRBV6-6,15,TGTGCCAGCAGTATCCAACTAGCGGGAACCTACGAGCAGTACTTC,CASSIQLAGTYEQYF
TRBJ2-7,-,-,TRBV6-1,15,TGTGCCAGCAGCGCCCAGGGGAGTGGAGTTCTAGTGCAGTACTTC,CASSAQGSGVLVQYF
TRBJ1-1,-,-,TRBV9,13,TGTGCCAGCAGCGCAGAACCGGACACTGAAGCTTTCTTT,CASSAEPDTEAFF
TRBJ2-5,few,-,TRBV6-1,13,TGTGCCAGCACCCGGACAGTCGAAGAGACCCAGTACTTC,CASTRTVEETQYF
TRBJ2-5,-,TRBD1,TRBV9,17,TGTGCCAGCAGCCCTCGACAGGGGGCGTTTGGGCAAGAGACCCAGTACTTC,CASSPRQGAFGQETQYF
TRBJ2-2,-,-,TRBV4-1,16,TGCGCCAGCAGCCAAGTCCAGAACGCGAACACCGGGGAGCTGTTTTTT,CASSQVQNANTGELFF
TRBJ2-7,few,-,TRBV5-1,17,TGCGCCAGCAGCTCCCAAACCAGGGTGGGAGGCTCCTACGAGCAGTACTTC,CASSSQTRVGGSYEQYF
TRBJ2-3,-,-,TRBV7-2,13,TGTGCCAGCAGCAAGGGGTCCTTGGATACGCAGTATTTT,CASSKGSLDTQYF
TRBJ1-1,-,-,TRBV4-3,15,TGCGCCAGCAGCCAATCTCCCACCCTGAACACTGAAGCTTTCTTT,CASSQSPTLNTEAFF
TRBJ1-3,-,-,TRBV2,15,TGTGCCAGCAGGTCTGGGCAACTCTCTGGAAACACCATATATTTT,CASRSGQLSGNTIYF
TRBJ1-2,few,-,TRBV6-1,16,TGTGCCAGCAGTGATCATGGACTAAAACGGAACTATGGCTACACCTTC,CASSDHGLKRNYGYTF
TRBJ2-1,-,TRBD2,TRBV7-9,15,TGTGCCAGCAGACCGTTAAGGACTAGCGGGAATGAGCAGTTCTTC,CASRPLRTSGNEQFF
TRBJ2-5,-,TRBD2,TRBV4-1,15,TGCGCCAGCAGCCAAGGGAGCGGGAACCAAGAGACCCAGTACTTC,CASSQGSGNQETQYF
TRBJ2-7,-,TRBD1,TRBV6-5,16,TGTGCCAGCAGTTACTCCCGACAGGGAGAATCCTACGAGCAGTACTTC,CASSYSRQGESYEQYF
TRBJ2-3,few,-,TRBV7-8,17,TGTGCCAGCAGCTCCCTGATGAGCGGAGGGAGCACAGATACGCAGTATTTT,CASSSLMSGGSTDTQYF
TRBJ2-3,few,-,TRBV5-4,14,TGTGCCAGCAGCTTTAGCAGGTTCACAGATACGCAGTATTTT,CASSFSRFTDTQYF
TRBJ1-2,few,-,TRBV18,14,TGTGCCAGCTCATCTGGCGTCAGGAACTATGGCTACACCTTC,CASSSGVRNYGYTF
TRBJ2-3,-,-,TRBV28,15,TGTGCCAGCAGTCCCCAGTGGTCGGGACCAGATACGCAGTATTTT,CASSPQWSGPDTQYF
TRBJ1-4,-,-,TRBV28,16,TGTGCCAGCAGTTCGCAGAACAGGGTTAGAAATGAAAAACTGTTTTTT,CASSSQNRVRNEKLFF
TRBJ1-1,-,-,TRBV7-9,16,TGTGCCGGGGTCCGTGTCGTAATTGGCATGAACACTGAAGCTTTCTTT,CAGVRVVIGMNTEAFF
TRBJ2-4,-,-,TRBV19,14,TGTGCCAGTAGCCCGGGACTTTCTCGAAACATTCAGTACTTC,CASSPGLSRNIQYF
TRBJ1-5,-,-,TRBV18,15,TGTGCCAGCTCACCCATGGACGGTAGCAATCAGCCCCAGCATTTT,CASSPMDGSNQPQHF
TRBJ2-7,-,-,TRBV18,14,TGTGCCAGCTCACCACTTTCACAAGCTTACGAGCAGTACTTC,CASSPLSQAYEQYF
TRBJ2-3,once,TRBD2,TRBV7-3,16,TGTGCCAGCAGCCCGTCAAGCGGGAGGGGAGGGGATACGCAGTATTTT,CASSPSSGRGGDTQYF